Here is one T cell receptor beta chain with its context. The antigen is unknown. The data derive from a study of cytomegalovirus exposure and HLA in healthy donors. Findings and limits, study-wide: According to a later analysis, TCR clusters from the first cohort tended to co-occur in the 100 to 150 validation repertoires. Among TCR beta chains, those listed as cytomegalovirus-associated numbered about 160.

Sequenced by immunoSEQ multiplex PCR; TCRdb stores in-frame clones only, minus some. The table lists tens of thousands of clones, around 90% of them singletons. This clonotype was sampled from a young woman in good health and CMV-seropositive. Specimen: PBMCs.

CDR3 nucleotide sequence: TGTGCCTGGAGTGTCCGAGGGGCGGGAGGGGAGCTGTTTTTT. Translated, it gives CAWSVRGAGGELFF. The V call is TRBV30, the J call TRBJ2-2, with D possibly TRBD2 on 6 matching bases. The CDR3 is 14 residues long. V was pared by 0 bases and J by 8 bases, with 13 bases between. The germline gives CDR1 GTSNPN, CDR2 SVGIG (reference sequence). The variable domain in full, with the rest retrieved from reference TRBV30 and TRBJ2-2, is SQTIHQWPATLVQPVGSPLSLECTVEGTSNPNLYWYRQAAGRGLQLLFYSVGIGQISSEVPQNLSASRPQDRQFILSSKKLLLSDSGFYLCAWSVRGAGGELFFGEGSRLTVL.